This record concerns one T cell receptor (beta chain) sequence. What antigen it recognizes has not been identified. No base quality values were provided; no much bigger clone lies one nucleotide off. The sample is drawn from a study of human T cells and chemical hapten exposure (dated by TCRdb to the early 2020s). Describing the broader study: The libraries were sequenced as a pool, and the TCR yield per sample differed mostly because of small variations in library volumes within the pool. The study tracked peripheral blood TCR repertoire changes in vivo during primary and secondary sensitization to the hapten diphenylcyclopropenone (DPC) in alopecia patients. For every blood RNA sample, sequencing covered both the TCR alpha and TCR beta chains.

For CDR1 and CDR2, the germline V gene lists SGHAT and FQNNGV. From the cysteine through the phenylalanine, the CDR3 covers 11 amino acids. The retained sequence is limited to the CDR3, 33 bases, with the frame set at the first base. Trimming at the junction amounts to 1 base on V and 7 bases on J, and the germline ends lie 4 bases apart. The library was built by means of 5' RACE. The run used an Illumina MiSeq. During library preparation, unique molecular identifiers were attached to individual cDNA molecules so that TCRs could be counted in a quantitative, reproducible way. The paper's data handling went like this. The median number of TCRs per sample was approximately 96,000, ranging from about 20,000 to 750,000. The Decombinator software suite was used to annotate V, J and CDR3 in the TCR reads. To make PS versus PT1 abundance plots, every sample was subsampled to the same number of TCRs (28,000). TCRs were defined as expanded if absent before sensitization and observed at least eight times at the 2-week time point. TCRdb reprocessing: public reads trimmed at Q25 with fastp, clones called with MiXCR, in-frame beta chains kept. Every distinct CDR3 protein forms one entry, paired with its most common genes and DNA. TCRdb, not the authors, supplied the V and J calls. Present in this sample are about 110,000 distinct CDR3 sequences, 15% to 20% of which were seen just once. In total, the top ten clones hold about 3% of the sample.

Unfractionated whole blood was collected in Tempus Blood RNA tubes, and total RNA was extracted from that blood. Five healthy volunteers acted as controls for TCR sequencing and had blood drawn at day 0, 2 weeks and 6 weeks. Beyond this particular receptor, the publication reports: DPC sensitization did not change how many TCRs were above 1 in 1000 frequency, and no evidence was found of alterations in global repertoire structure. Repeated subsampling changed both the strength of the expansion versus patch-test correlation and the threshold at which the correlation became significant.

The chain was built from TRBV11-2 and TRBJ2-5, with an unclear D gene assignment. This sequence was found in a human donor in good health. Here the CDR3 is given as CASSLATTQYF. The nucleotide sequence reads TGTGCCAGCAGCTTAGCCACGACCCAGTACTTC.